The 19 T cell receptor beta chains given below trace back to one sample, sequenced in a study of beta chain features in type 1 diabetes. Findings of the study overall: Patients with Type 1 diabetes showed moderately but significantly shorter TCRB CDR3s in all four CD4+ subsets.

These receptors are not linked to any known antigen. The study reverse transcribed the entire isolated RNA, so it sequenced expressed TCRB transcripts. Some clones are missing from TCRdb's copy, which holds only in-frame ones; the method was immunoSEQ multiplex PCR. The table includes 640,000 or so clones, around 15% detected once. Sequences were obtained from naive CD4+ T cells from blood. The receptors come from a man aged 18 to 29 with type 1 diabetes.

The DNA of the CDR3 is TGTGCCAGCAGCCCCCCCGCCAAAAACATTCAGTACTTC. It yields the protein CASSPPAKNIQYF. The J gene is TRBJ2-4, the V gene TRBV7-6, with D hard to call. Trimming took 5 bases from V and 1 from J, leaving 6 bases between them. The germline V gene encodes CDR1 SGHVS and CDR2 FNYEAQ. The CDR3 loop spans 13 amino acids.

This chain uses TRBV7-8 with TRBJ2-3; tentatively, D is TRBD1 or TRBD2 (6 bases each). The CDR3 loop spans 14 amino acids. Germline CDR1 SGHVS, CDR2 FQNEAQ. V gave up 8 bases and J gave up 4 bases, with 16 bases separating them. DNA for the CDR3: TGTGCCAGCTCGCGAGCCGGGGGCCCAGATACGCAGTATTTT. It translates to CASSRAGGPDTQYF. Looking up the rest from reference TRBV7-8 and TRBJ2-3 gives the full variable domain: GAGVSQSPRYKVAKRGQDVALRCDPISGHVSLFWYQQALGQGPEFLTYFQNEAQLDKSGLPSDRFFAERPEGSVSTLKIQRTQQEDSAVYLCASSRAGGPDTQYFGPGTRLTVL.

This clone was seen more than once but under ten times. V gene TRBV7-8 combines with J gene TRBJ2-2, with D unresolved. CDR3 length equals 13 residues. The ends were cut back, 4 bases at V and 5 bases at J, with 8 bases in the middle. CDR1 is SGHVS and CDR2 is FQNEAQ in the germline V gene. CDR3 sequence: CASSSQRTGELFF. DNA of the CDR3: TGTGCCAGCAGCTCTCAGAGAACCGGGGAGCTGTTTTTT.

This clone was seen a handful of times. This chain uses TRBV5-1 with TRBJ2-7; 8 bases map to TRBD2. The CDR3 has 17 residues. With V trimmed by 0 bases and J by 1 base, 9 bases remained unmatched. CDR1 is SGHRS, CDR2 YFSETQ, per germline. The CDR3 sequence: CASSLGTAGTRSYEQYF. CDR3 DNA sequence: TGCGCCAGCAGCTTGGGAACAGCCGGGACTAGGTCCTACGAGCAGTACTTC.

This clone was seen only a few times. This chain links TRBV30 with TRBJ2-4; unclear D gene. This CDR3 is built from 11 residues. Germline V CDR1 and CDR2: GTSNPN, SVGIG (reference sequence). V lost 3 bases, J lost 7 bases, and 7 bases lay in between. CDR3 residues: CAWSSGNIQYF. CDR3 sequence (DNA): TGTGCCTGGAGCTCTGGGAACATTCAGTACTTC.

This clone was counted between two and nine times. The chain joins TRBV7-2 to TRBJ2-7; no firm D call. Germline CDR1 is SGHTA and CDR2 is FQGNSA. V lost 5 bases and J 0 bases, leaving 11 bases between the germline ends. This CDR3 is 14 amino acids long. This chain's CDR3 is CASSLEASSYEQYF. As DNA, the CDR3 is TGTGCCAGCAGCCTAGAGGCGAGCTCCTACGAGCAGTACTTC.

The CDR3 sequence: CAITTGVGGYTF. CDR3 nucleotide sequence: TGTGCCATCACCACAGGGGTCGGTGGCTACACCTTC. The rearrangement joins TRBV10-3 to TRBJ1-2; 7 positions agree with TRBD1. The CDR3 consists of 12 residues. With V trimmed by 7 bases and J by 7 bases, 6 bases remained unmatched. Germline V lookup: CDR1 ENHRY, CDR2 SYGVKD.

The V and J genes are TRBV25-1 and TRBJ2-2; 11 bases fit TRBD2. The CDR3 has 15 residues. The V gene end was trimmed by 5 bases and the J gene end by 6 bases; junction bases not matched to a gene: 5. The V gene's germline CDR1 is MGHDK and CDR2 SYGVNS. CDR3: CASSRPSGRSGELFF. The CDR3 DNA follows: TGTGCCAGCAGTCGGCCTAGCGGGAGGTCCGGGGAGCTGTTTTTT.

A note on this clone: Other DNA sequences in this specimen translate into the identical CDR3. The rearrangement links TRBV30 to TRBJ1-4; no clear D. V lost 0 bases and J lost 2, with 4 bases in between. This CDR3 is built from 13 residues. CDR1 and CDR2 (germline): GTSNPN, SVGIG (reference sequence). CDR3 region: CAWSVGTNEKLFF. The CDR3, as DNA: TGTGCCTGGAGTGTAGGTACTAATGAAAAACTGTTTTTT.

The gene calls are TRBV11-2 and TRBJ2-1; 11 bases align to TRBD1. CDR3 length equals 16 residues. The trim removed 1 base at V and 3 bases at J, leaving 2 bases unmatched. The V gene's germline CDR1 is SGHAT and CDR2 FQNNGV. Written as DNA, the CDR3 is TGTGCCAGCAGCTTAGTAGGGACAGGGGGCTACAATGAGCAGTTCTTC. Residues: CASSLVGTGGYNEQFF.

This clone has a handful of counts. The V call is TRBV6-4, the J call TRBJ1-2, with a weak D call TRBD1 (5 bases). Germline CDR1 MRHNA, CDR2 SNTAGT. The V and J ends lost 6 bases and 5 bases respectively, with 13 bases between them. The CDR3 consists of 13 residues. Here the CDR3 reads CASSAQGGYGYTF. The CDR3 coding sequence is TGTGCCAGCAGCGCGCAGGGTGGATATGGCTACACCTTC.

The chain links TRBV19 to TRBJ1-1; D gene uncertain. V lost 6 bases and J 0 bases, leaving 8 bases between the germline ends. The CDR3 is made up of 13 amino acids. The germline gives CDR1 LNHDA, CDR2 SQIVND (reference sequence). The CDR3 DNA reads TGTGCCAGTAGCCCGACATTGAACACTGAAGCTTTCTTT. Protein product: CASSPTLNTEAFF. Full variable domain (missing parts from reference TRBV19 and TRBJ1-1): DGGITQSPKYLFRKEGQNVTLSCEQNLNHDAMYWYRQDPGQGLRLIYYSQIVNDFQKGDIAEGYSVSREKKESFPLTVTSAQKNPTAFYLCASSPTLNTEAFFGQGTRLTVV.

The chain uses TRBV4-3 and TRBJ2-1; no clear D. V was clipped by 0 bases and J by 3 bases, with 3 bases between them. Germline loops: CDR1 LGHNA, CDR2 YSLEER. This CDR3 has 13 residues. CDR3 nucleotides: TGCGCCAGCAGCCAAGACCACTACAATGAGCAGTTCTTC. Amino acid sequence: CASSQDHYNEQFF.

This clone occurred a few times. This chain connects TRBV28 to TRBJ1-2; 10 bases line up with TRBD1. This CDR3 region has 14 residues. V lost 5 bases, J lost 3 bases, and 3 bases stayed unmatched. Germline V gene lookup returns CDR1 MDHEN and CDR2 SYDVKM. The DNA for the CDR3 is TGTGCCAGCAGTCCCGGGACAGGGGACTATGGCTACACCTTC. Residues: CASSPGTGDYGYTF.

The chain has TRBV28 and TRBJ2-7; D may be TRBD1 (5 bases). Per the germline V gene, CDR1 is MDHEN and CDR2 is SYDVKM. Trimming left V 5 bases short and J 9 bases short, with 23 bases between. CDR3 length equals 15 residues. Here the CDR3 DNA reads TGTGCCAGCAGTGCCCCTTTCAGGGTTGGTGGGATGCAGTACTTC. This encodes CASSAPFRVGGMQYF.

This clone was found a few times. The chain combines TRBV7-9 with TRBJ2-1; unclear D gene. Deletions cut 5 bases from V and 8 bases from J, with 13 bases between. The germline V gene encodes CDR1 SEHNR and CDR2 FQNEAQ (reference sequence). CDR3 length equals 13 residues. The CDR3 reads CASSPNLGHEQFF. In DNA form, the CDR3 reads TGTGCCAGCAGCCCCAACCTGGGCCATGAGCAGTTCTTC.

This clone was seen a few times. The V and J genes are TRBV10-3 and TRBJ1-2; 9 bases are a match to TRBD1. CDR1 is ENHRY, CDR2 SYGVKD, per germline. Trimming took 5 bases from V and 8 from J; bases not matched to a gene: 6. The CDR3 contains 13 residues. In nucleotides, the CDR3 is TGTGCCATCAGTCCCGGGACAGGGAGCGGCTACACCTTC. Translated, it gives CAISPGTGSGYTF.

Here the CDR3 DNA reads TGTGCCAGCAGTGGACAGGCAAACTATGGCTACACCTTC. Its protein product is CASSGQANYGYTF. V gene TRBV2 combines with J gene TRBJ1-2; tentative D call: TRBD1 (6 bases). V was pared by 4 bases and J by 2 bases, with 8 bases between. CDR1 SNHLY and CDR2 FYNNEI come from the germline V gene. The CDR3 length is 13 residues.

The CDR3 DNA sequence: TGCGCCAGCAGCCACTCGGCCTCAATGAACACTGAAGCTTTCTTT. Its protein is CASSHSASMNTEAFF. This chain links TRBV4-3 with TRBJ1-1, with unresolved D. V was cut by 3 bases and J by 0 bases, with 11 bases left in between. The CDR3 loop spans 15 amino acids. Germline V CDR1 and CDR2: LGHNA, YSLEER.